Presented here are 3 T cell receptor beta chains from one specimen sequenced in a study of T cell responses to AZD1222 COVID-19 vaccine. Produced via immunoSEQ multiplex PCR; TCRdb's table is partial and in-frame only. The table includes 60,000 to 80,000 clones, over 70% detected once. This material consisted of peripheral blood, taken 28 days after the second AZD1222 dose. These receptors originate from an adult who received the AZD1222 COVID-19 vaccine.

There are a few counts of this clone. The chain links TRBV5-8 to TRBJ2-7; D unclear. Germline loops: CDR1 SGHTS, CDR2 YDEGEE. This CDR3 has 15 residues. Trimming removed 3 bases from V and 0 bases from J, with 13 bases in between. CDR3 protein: CASSSPKRGSYEQYF. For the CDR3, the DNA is TGTGCCAGCAGCTCCCCAAAGAGAGGCTCCTACGAGCAGTACTTC.

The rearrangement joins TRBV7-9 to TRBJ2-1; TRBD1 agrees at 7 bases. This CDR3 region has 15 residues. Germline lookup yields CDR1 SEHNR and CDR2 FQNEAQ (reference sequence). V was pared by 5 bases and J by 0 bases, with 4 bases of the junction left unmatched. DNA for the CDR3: TGTGCCAGCAGCCCACAGGGGCCCTCCTACAATGAGCAGTTCTTC. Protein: CASSPQGPSYNEQFF.

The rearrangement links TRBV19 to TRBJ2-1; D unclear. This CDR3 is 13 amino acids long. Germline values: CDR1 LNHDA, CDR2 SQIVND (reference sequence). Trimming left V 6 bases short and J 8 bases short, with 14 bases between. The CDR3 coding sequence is TGTGCCAGTAGCTTTTATAGTTTGGATGAGCAGTTCTTC. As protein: CASSFYSLDEQFF. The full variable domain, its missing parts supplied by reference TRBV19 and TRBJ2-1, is DGGITQSPKYLFRKEGQNVTLSCEQNLNHDAMYWYRQDPGQGLRLIYYSQIVNDFQKGDIAEGYSVSREKKESFPLTVTSAQKNPTAFYLCASSFYSLDEQFFGPGTRLTVL.